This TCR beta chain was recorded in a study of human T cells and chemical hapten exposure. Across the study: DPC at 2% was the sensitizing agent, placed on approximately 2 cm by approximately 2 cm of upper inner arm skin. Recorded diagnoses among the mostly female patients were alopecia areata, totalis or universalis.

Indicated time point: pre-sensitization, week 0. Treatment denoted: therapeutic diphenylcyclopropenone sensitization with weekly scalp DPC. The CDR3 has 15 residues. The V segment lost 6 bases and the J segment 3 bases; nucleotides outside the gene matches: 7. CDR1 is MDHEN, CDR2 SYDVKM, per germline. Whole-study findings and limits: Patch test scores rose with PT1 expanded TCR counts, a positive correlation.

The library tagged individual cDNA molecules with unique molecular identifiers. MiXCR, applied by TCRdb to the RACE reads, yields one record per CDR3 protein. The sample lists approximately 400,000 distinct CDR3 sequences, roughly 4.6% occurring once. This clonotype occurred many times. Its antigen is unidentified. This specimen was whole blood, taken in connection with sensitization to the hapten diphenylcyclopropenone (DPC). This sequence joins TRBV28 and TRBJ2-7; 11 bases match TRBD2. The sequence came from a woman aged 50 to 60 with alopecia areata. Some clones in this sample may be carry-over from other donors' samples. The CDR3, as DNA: TGTGCCAGCAGCCCGGGGACTAGCGGAAACTACGAGCAGTACTTC. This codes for CASSPGTSGNYEQYF.